These T cell receptor beta chains were read from a single sample in a study of blood T cell repertoires in COVID-19. Profiled with immunoSEQ multiplex PCR; TCRdb holds only in-frame clones, not every one. Of 90,000 or so clones listed, roughly 80% are singletons. The sequenced material came from peripheral blood. Source of these receptors: an elderly man with active or convalescent COVID-19. Both conserved end residues are part of each CDR3. The order of the fields is D gene, V gene, J gene, clone size, CDR3 protein, CDR3 DNA. D genes are given only for firm matches. Not every row has a clone size; where given, it reads once, few, many or a size class.

.	TRBV18	TRBJ2-3	.	CASSPPIDTQYF	TGTGCCAGCTCACCACCCATCGATACGCAGTATTTT
.	TRBV27	TRBJ1-6	.	CASTPRGGEPRNSPLHF	TGTGCCAGCACCCCCCGGGGCGGGGAGCCTAGGAATTCACCCCTCCACTTT
TRBD1	TRBV28	TRBJ2-7	.	CASSLRGQNYEQYF	TGTGCCAGCAGTTTAAGGGGACAGAACTACGAGCAGTACTTC
.	TRBV2	TRBJ1-5	.	CASRAQGLNQPQHF	TGTGCCAGCAGAGCACAGGGCCTCAATCAGCCCCAGCATTTT
.	TRBV18	TRBJ1-3	once	CASSPNPGGRANTIYF	TGTGCCAGCTCCCCCAACCCCGGGGGGCGAGCAAACACCATATATTTT
.	TRBV15	TRBJ1-2	.	CATSREGQSGYGYTF	TGTGCCACCAGCAGAGAGGGACAAAGTGGCTATGGCTACACCTTC
.	TRBV6-4	TRBJ1-5	few	CASSDSEGRGQPQHF	TGTGCCAGCAGTGACTCGGAAGGGAGAGGACAGCCCCAGCATTTT
.	TRBV5-1	TRBJ2-7	once	CASSTTGVYYEQYF	TGCGCCAGCTCTACCACCGGGGTGTACTACGAGCAGTACTTC
TRBD1	TRBV10-1	TRBJ2-7	.	CASSDPGTGGTYEQYF	TGCGCCAGCAGTGACCCCGGGACAGGTGGCACCTACGAGCAGTACTTC
TRBD1	TRBV28	TRBJ1-5	once	CASSWTGDQPQHF	TGTGCCAGCAGTTGGACAGGGGATCAGCCCCAGCATTTT
.	TRBV19	TRBJ1-6	.	CASSIRDSYNSPLHF	TGTGCCAGTAGTATTCGGGACTCCTATAATTCACCCCTCCACTTT
TRBD1	TRBV19	TRBJ1-2	.	CAIQDRGSNYGYTF	TGTGCCATCCAGGACAGGGGGTCCAACTATGGCTACACCTTC
TRBD2	TRBV4-1	TRBJ2-2	.	CASGPPLAGSGELFF	TGCGCCAGCGGACCCCCCCTAGCGGGGTCCGGGGAGCTGTTTTTT
.	TRBV6-2/TRBV6-3	TRBJ1-2	.	CASSPNQQGRGGYTF	TGTGCCAGCAGCCCAAACCAACAGGGAAGAGGTGGCTACACCTTC
TRBD1	TRBV28	TRBJ1-2	.	CASSLGTGGGHGYTF	TGTGCCAGCTCCTTGGGGACAGGGGGTGGCCATGGCTACACCTTC
TRBD2	TRBV6-5	TRBJ2-2	.	CASSYSLAGGTGELFF	TGTGCCAGCAGTTACTCTCTAGCGGGGGGGACCGGGGAGCTGTTTTTT
.	TRBV7-2	TRBJ1-2	.	CASSPAGNYGYTF	TGTGCCAGCAGCCCTGCAGGGAACTATGGCTACACCTTC
TRBD1	TRBV19	TRBJ1-1	many	CASSRDRVNTEAFF	TGTGCCAGTAGTAGGGACAGGGTGAACACTGAAGCTTTCTTT
TRBD1	TRBV7-2	TRBJ1-2	few	CASSSRTGSLYGYTF	TGTGCCAGCAGCTCACGGACAGGGAGTTTGTATGGCTACACCTTC
.	TRBV20-1	TRBJ1-2	.	CSASRDRTTSGYTF	TGCAGTGCTAGTCGAGACAGGACGACGAGCGGCTACACCTTC
.	TRBV6-2/TRBV6-3	TRBJ1-2	.	CASSFLGTYYGYTF	TGTGCCAGCAGTTTCTTGGGCACCTACTATGGCTACACCTTC
TRBD1	TRBV7-6	TRBJ1-1	once	CASSFIPRTGLVTEAFF	TGTGCCAGCAGCTTCATACCGAGGACAGGGTTGGTGACTGAAGCTTTCTTT
.	TRBV11-1	TRBJ2-7	.	CASSLGGPYEQYF	TGTGCCAGCAGCTTAGGCGGTCCGTACGAGCAGTACTTC
.	TRBV5-1	TRBJ1-3	once	CASSLIGASSGNTIYF	TGCGCCAGCAGTTTGATAGGGGCGAGCTCTGGAAACACCATATATTTT
TRBD1	TRBV12-3/TRBV12-4	TRBJ1-1	once	CASSSDRAGQAFF	TGTGCCAGCAGTTCGGACAGGGCTGGGCAAGCTTTCTTT
.	TRBV10-1	TRBJ1-6	few	CASSESRTENSPLHF	TGCGCCAGCAGTGAGTCTAGGACAGAAAATTCACCCCTCCACTTT
.	TRBV28	TRBJ1-4	few	CASSSRQTVREEKLFF	TGTGCCAGCAGCTCCCGACAGACGGTACGTGAGGAAAAACTGTTTTTT
.	TRBV11-3	TRBJ1-1	once	CASSPMRGRGNTEAFF	TGTGCCAGCAGCCCCATGCGGGGGCGAGGGAACACTGAAGCTTTCTTT
TRBD2	TRBV9	TRBJ2-3	.	CASSVGVLADNTDTQYF	TGTGCCAGCAGCGTAGGAGTCCTAGCGGATAACACAGATACGCAGTATTTT
.	TRBV30	TRBJ2-5	.	CAWSLRETQYF	TGTGCCTGGAGTTTACGGGAGACCCAGTACTTC
TRBD2	TRBV28	TRBJ2-1	.	CASTPRAGGNEQFF	TGTGCCAGCACCCCACGAGCGGGGGGGAATGAGCAGTTCTTC
TRBD1	TRBV9	TRBJ1-3	.	CASSPRDRGNTIYF	TGTGCCAGCAGCCCTCGGGACAGAGGAAACACCATATATTTT
.	TRBV5-6	TRBJ1-2	.	CASSLDTTGYTF	TGTGCCAGCAGCTTGGATACTACCGGCTACACCTTC
.	TRBV4-1	TRBJ1-2	medium-sized	CASSPSRVYFVGYGYTF	TGCGCCAGCAGCCCTTCGAGGGTATATTTCGTAGGCTATGGCTACACCTTC
.	TRBV19	TRBJ2-7	.	CASSIEGPLGTYEQYF	TGTGCCAGTAGTATCGAAGGCCCCCTGGGCACCTACGAGCAGTACTTC
.	TRBV29-1	TRBJ1-2	.	CSVSEEGHGYTF	TGCAGCGTCTCGGAGGAGGGTCATGGCTACACCTTC
.	TRBV7-9	TRBJ1-1	.	CASSLGSLEAFF	TGTGCCAGCAGCTTAGGGTCACTCGAAGCTTTCTTT